The 18 T cell receptor beta chains below come from one sample, sequenced in a study of blood T cell repertoires in COVID-19. Measured with immunoSEQ multiplex PCR; TCRdb has only the in-frame clones, and not every one. The table lists 310,000 or so clones, around 90% of them singletons, with 2% to 2.5% in the top ten. The sequenced material came from peripheral blood. The origin of the receptors is a woman in her 50s who had recovered from COVID-19.

The chain employs TRBV28 and TRBJ1-2; D remains unclear. Germline V lookup: CDR1 MDHEN, CDR2 SYDVKM. V was shortened by 5 bases and J by 5 bases, with 18 bases between the two germline ends. The CDR3 loop spans 15 amino acids. CDR3 loop: CASSPLMRQSYGYTF. The CDR3 DNA reads as TGTGCCAGCAGTCCCCTTATGAGGCAGTCATATGGCTACACCTTC.

The chain uses TRBV28 and TRBJ1-3; D might be TRBD1 (5 bases). The germline CDR1 and CDR2 sequences are MDHEN and SYDVKM. V was trimmed by 3 bases and J by 0 bases, leaving 12 bases between them. The CDR3 runs to 16 residues. The CDR3 coding sequence is TGTGCCAGCAGTTTCGCCGGGGGTCGCTCTGGAAACACCATATATTTT. This translates into CASSFAGGRSGNTIYF.

This clone appeared many times. The V gene is TRBV27, the J gene TRBJ1-4; 7 nucleotides align to TRBD1. Trimming took 5 bases from V and 7 from J; bases not matched to a gene: 10. Germline V gives CDR1 MNHEY, CDR2 SMNVEV (reference sequence). The CDR3 covers 15 residues. CDR3 coding DNA: TGTGCCAGCAGTATAATCGGGACAGAGATTGAAAAACTGTTTTTT. Protein sequence: CASSIIGTEIEKLFF.

Here the CDR3 DNA reads TGCGCCAGCAGCCCGGACAGGGGGTATAATTCACCCCTCCACTTT. Protein: CASSPDRGYNSPLHF. This rearrangement joins TRBV5-1 to TRBJ1-6, with 10 bases lining up with TRBD1. The V and J ends lost 4 bases and 4 bases, in that order; junction bases with no gene match: 2. This CDR3 is built from 15 residues. Germline CDR1 is SGHRS and CDR2 is YFSETQ. Looking up the rest from reference TRBV5-1 and TRBJ1-6 gives the full variable domain: KAGVTQTPRYLIKTRGQQVTLSCSPISGHRSVSWYQQTPGQGLQFLFEYFSETQRNKGNFPGRFSGRQFSNSRSEMNVSTLELGDSALYLCASSPDRGYNSPLHFGNGTRLTVT.

This chain uses TRBV3-1 (or the pseudogene TRBV3-2) with TRBJ2-2; 10 bases fit TRBD1. Trimming took 5 bases from V and 9 from J; bases not matched to a gene: 3. Germline V gives CDR1 LGHDT, CDR2 YNNKEL (reference sequence). The CDR3 has 13 amino acids. The CDR3 is CASSSTGGRELFF. CDR3 coding DNA: TGTGCCAGCAGCTCGACAGGGGGCAGGGAGCTGTTTTTT.

This clone has only a few counts. This rearrangement joins TRBV2 to TRBJ1-5; D uncertain. CDR1 is SNHLY, CDR2 FYNNEI, per germline. V was shortened by 7 bases and J by 3 bases, with 10 bases between the two germline ends. The CDR3 is 13 amino acids. The CDR3 reads CASKIQSNQPQHF. CDR3 DNA: TGTGCCAGCAAAATACAGTCCAATCAGCCCCAGCATTTT.

The V and J genes are TRBV6-5 and TRBJ2-7; D may be TRBD1 (5 bases). Germline V gives CDR1 MNHEY, CDR2 SVGAGI. The length of the CDR3 is 15 residues. V gave up 0 bases and J gave up 0 bases, with 9 bases separating them. The CDR3: CASSYSPTASYEQYF. The CDR3 coding sequence is TGTGCCAGCAGTTACTCTCCGACAGCCTCCTACGAGCAGTACTTC.

The chain links TRBV19 to TRBJ1-5; possible D gene TRBD1, 5 bases. CDR3 size: 14 residues. V was clipped by 3 bases and J by 6 bases, with 12 bases between them. Per the germline V gene, CDR1 is LNHDA and CDR2 is SQIVND (reference sequence). CDR3: CASSIAGSRQPQHF. For the CDR3, the DNA is TGTGCCAGTAGTATCGCAGGGTCCCGTCAGCCCCAGCATTTT.

The chain carries TRBV19 and TRBJ2-2; 11 bases map to TRBD2. Germline V lookup: CDR1 LNHDA, CDR2 SQIVND (reference sequence). This CDR3 contains 17 residues. The V gene end was trimmed by 4 bases and the J gene end by 2 bases; junction bases not matched to a gene: 6. The CDR3 loop is CASSKLAGVSNTGELFF. The CDR3, as DNA: TGTGCCAGTAGTAAACTAGCGGGGGTGTCAAACACCGGGGAGCTGTTTTTT. Full variable domain (outside the CDR3, taken from reference TRBV19 and TRBJ2-2): DGGITQSPKYLFRKEGQNVTLSCEQNLNHDAMYWYRQDPGQGLRLIYYSQIVNDFQKGDIAEGYSVSREKKESFPLTVTSAQKNPTAFYLCASSKLAGVSNTGELFFGEGSRLTVL.

J is TRBJ2-1 and V is TRBV3-1 (or the pseudogene TRBV3-2), with D possibly being TRBD1 (6 bases). The CDR3 has 17 amino acids. V lost 1 base and J 4 bases, leaving 17 bases between the germline ends. Germline values: CDR1 LGHDT, CDR2 YNNKEL (reference sequence). CDR3 DNA sequence: TGTGCCAGCAGCCAAGCCCCAGGCAGGGGCGTTTACAATGAGCAGTTCTTC. Encoded protein: CASSQAPGRGVYNEQFF.

The chain couples TRBV5-5 to TRBJ1-1, with 7 nucleotides matching TRBD1. The CDR3 is made up of 14 amino acids. Germline CDR1 is SGHKS and CDR2 is YYEKEE (reference sequence). V lost 3 bases, J lost 3 bases, and 5 bases stayed unmatched. The CDR3 DNA follows: TGTGCCAGCAGCTACTTAACAGGGGACACTGAAGCTTTCTTT. Translating gives CASSYLTGDTEAFF.

This clone was seen once. V and J are TRBV5-1 and TRBJ2-1; TRBD2 is a possible D gene (6 bases). Germline V gene sequence: CDR1 SGHRS, CDR2 YFSETQ. Trimming removed 0 bases from V and 1 base from J, with 11 bases in between. This CDR3 has 16 residues. CDR3 region: CASSLAGLASYNEQFF. In nucleotides, the CDR3 is TGCGCCAGCAGCTTGGCCGGGCTAGCGTCCTACAATGAGCAGTTCTTC.

The chain links TRBV5-1 to TRBJ2-2, with 9 bases that match TRBD1. The CDR3 is made up of 14 amino acids. The V gene's germline CDR1 is SGHRS and CDR2 YFSETQ. V lost 6 bases to trimming and J lost 5 bases; unmatched junction nucleotides: 5. Here the CDR3 reads CASTDRGGTGELFF. The CDR3 nucleotides read TGCGCCAGCACGGACAGGGGCGGGACCGGGGAGCTGTTTTTT.

In this sample, this clone turned up once. This chain joins TRBV4-1 and TRBJ1-2, with D possibly being TRBD1 (5 bases). CDR1 MGHRA and CDR2 YSYEKL come from the germline V gene. This CDR3 comprises 15 residues. The germline V and J ends were trimmed by 4 bases and 6 bases, with 18 bases remaining between them. CDR3 region: CASSLRLAGRNGYTF. CDR3 nucleotide sequence: TGCGCCAGCAGCCTTAGATTGGCAGGGAGGAATGGCTACACCTTC.

The chain carries TRBV13 and TRBJ2-2, with D possibly TRBD1 on 5 matching bases. The CDR3 consists of 16 residues. V lost 2 bases to trimming and J lost 7 bases, with 17 bases between them. The germline V gene has CDR1 PRHDT and CDR2 FYEKMQ (reference sequence). CDR3 coding DNA: TGTGCCAGCAGCTTAAAGCAAAACCGAGGACACGGGGAGCTGTTTTTT. This codes for CASSLKQNRGHGELFF.

This chain connects TRBV30 to TRBJ2-5; maybe TRBD2 (6 bases). The germline gives CDR1 GTSNPN, CDR2 SVGIG (reference sequence). This CDR3 has 14 residues. Trimming took off 3 bases at V and 1 base at J, with 12 bases between the two ends. As DNA, the CDR3 is TGTGCCTGGAGCCTGGGAGGACCCCAAGAGACCCAGTACTTC. It is translated as CAWSLGGPQETQYF.

The chain joins TRBV19 to TRBJ1-1; the D is unclear. The germline V gene encodes CDR1 LNHDA and CDR2 SQIVND (reference sequence). The CDR3 runs to 14 residues. V was clipped by 7 bases and J by 1 base, with 13 bases between them. The CDR3 here is CASIGRETNTEAFF. The CDR3 DNA is TGTGCCAGTATCGGGCGGGAAACGAACACTGAAGCTTTCTTT.

V gene TRBV10-1 combines with J gene TRBJ2-5; TRBD1 is a possible D gene (5 bases). The CDR3 extends over 16 amino acids. The V gene lost 9 bases and the J gene lost 0 bases, with 20 bases spanning the gap. Germline V gene sequence: CDR1 WNHNN, CDR2 SYGVQD (reference sequence). The CDR3 here is CARVAGQRVYQETQYF. The CDR3 nucleotides read TGCGCCAGGGTGGCAGGGCAGAGAGTGTACCAAGAGACCCAGTACTTC.